Listed below are T cell receptor beta chains from one sample, sequenced in a study of response to subunit inactivated influenza vaccine. One entry per CDR3 protein, called by TCRdb with MiXCR from the RT-PCR reads. Here the sample spans 610,000 or so distinct CDR3 sequences, 12% to 15% being singletons. Sequenced here: PBMCs from blood, sampled 11 to 12 days after vaccination. Receptors originate from a man aged 50 to 60 who received an inactivated influenza vaccine. The CDR3 runs from the conserved cysteine through the conserved F or W. A D gene is named only where the DNA matches it firmly. Only some rows state a clone size, as once, few, many or a class for expanded clones.

J gene: TRBJ2-4; D gene: -; V gene: TRBV12-3/TRBV12-4; clone size: -; CDR3 protein: CASSLAGPQGAKNIQYF; CDR3 DNA: TGTGCCAGCAGTTTAGCGGGACCCCAAGGGGCCAAAAACATTCAGTACTTC
J gene: TRBJ1-5; D gene: TRBD1; V gene: TRBV19; clone size: few; CDR3 protein: CASSHTGVSNQPQHF; CDR3 DNA: TGTGCCAGTAGTCACACAGGGGTTAGCAATCAGCCCCAGCATTTT
J gene: TRBJ1-2; D gene: -; V gene: TRBV3-1; clone size: many; CDR3 protein: CASSQDGAPLNYGYTF; CDR3 DNA: TGTGCCAGCAGCCAAGATGGGGCCCCACTTAACTATGGCTACACCTTC
J gene: TRBJ2-5; D gene: -; V gene: TRBV2; clone size: few; CDR3 protein: CASSKTPIVQETQYF; CDR3 DNA: TGTGCCAGCAGTAAGACACCAATTGTCCAAGAGACCCAGTACTTC
J gene: TRBJ1-5; D gene: -; V gene: TRBV9; clone size: few; CDR3 protein: CASSVGTSNQPQHF; CDR3 DNA: TGTGCCAGCAGCGTAGGGACAAGTAATCAGCCCCAGCATTTT
J gene: TRBJ2-1; D gene: TRBD2; V gene: TRBV5-1; clone size: -; CDR3 protein: CASSLEVSGSNEQFF; CDR3 DNA: TGCGCCAGCAGCTTGGAGGTTAGCGGGAGCAATGAGCAGTTCTTC
J gene: TRBJ1-1; D gene: -; V gene: TRBV25-1; clone size: -; CDR3 protein: CASTSAVNTEAFF; CDR3 DNA: TGTGCCAGCACGTCGGCGGTGAACACTGAAGCTTTCTTT
J gene: TRBJ2-5; D gene: -; V gene: TRBV9; clone size: -; CDR3 protein: CASSVGGVGHQETQYF; CDR3 DNA: TGTGCCAGCAGCGTAGGGGGGGTTGGTCACCAAGAGACCCAGTACTTC
J gene: TRBJ2-3; D gene: -; V gene: TRBV30; clone size: few; CDR3 protein: CAWSVGNSGTDTQYF; CDR3 DNA: TGTGCCTGGAGTGTAGGGAATAGCGGCACAGATACGCAGTATTTT
J gene: TRBJ2-3; D gene: TRBD2; V gene: TRBV20-1; clone size: many; CDR3 protein: CSALGLAGGDTQYF; CDR3 DNA: TGCAGTGCCTTGGGACTAGCGGGAGGCGATACGCAGTATTTT
J gene: TRBJ1-3; D gene: -; V gene: TRBV4-1; clone size: few; CDR3 protein: CASSQEGRTSTGNTIYF; CDR3 DNA: TGCGCCAGCAGCCAAGAAGGAAGAACCTCAACAGGAAACACCATATATTTT
J gene: TRBJ2-1; D gene: TRBD1; V gene: TRBV12-3/TRBV12-4; clone size: many; CDR3 protein: CASSLAQGVLYNEQFF; CDR3 DNA: TGTGCCAGCAGTTTAGCACAGGGGGTCCTCTACAATGAGCAGTTCTTC
J gene: TRBJ2-2; D gene: -; V gene: TRBV19; clone size: -; CDR3 protein: CASSIGNTGELFF; CDR3 DNA: TGTGCCAGTAGTATAGGGAACACCGGGGAGCTGTTTTTT
J gene: TRBJ1-4; D gene: -; V gene: TRBV12-3/TRBV12-4; clone size: few; CDR3 protein: CASSRKPTNEKLFF; CDR3 DNA: TGTGCCAGCAGTCGAAAACCAACTAATGAAAAACTGTTTTTT
J gene: TRBJ2-4; D gene: -; V gene: TRBV29-1; clone size: -; CDR3 protein: CSVLRVGLDIQYF; CDR3 DNA: TGCAGCGTTTTAAGGGTGGGTTTGGACATTCAGTACTTC
J gene: TRBJ1-1; D gene: -; V gene: TRBV20-1; clone size: -; CDR3 protein: CSAPRENMNTEAFF; CDR3 DNA: TGCAGTGCTCCGCGGGAGAACATGAACACTGAAGCTTTCTTT
J gene: TRBJ1-1; D gene: -; V gene: TRBV4-3; clone size: -; CDR3 protein: CASSQDIRGHNTEAFF; CDR3 DNA: TGCGCCAGCAGCCAAGATATTAGAGGGCACAACACTGAAGCTTTCTTT
J gene: TRBJ2-4; D gene: -; V gene: TRBV6-5; clone size: few; CDR3 protein: CASSYRSRPNIQYF; CDR3 DNA: TGTGCCAGCAGTTACCGGTCACGACCAAACATTCAGTACTTC
J gene: TRBJ2-1; D gene: TRBD2; V gene: TRBV12-3/TRBV12-4; clone size: many; CDR3 protein: CASSLGRASEQFF; CDR3 DNA: TGTGCCAGCAGTCTCGGGAGGGCCAGTGAGCAGTTCTTC
J gene: TRBJ2-2; D gene: TRBD1; V gene: TRBV7-9; clone size: -; CDR3 protein: CASSSWTGVDTGELFF; CDR3 DNA: TGTGCCAGCAGCTCATGGACAGGGGTGGACACCGGGGAGCTGTTTTTT
J gene: TRBJ2-5; D gene: -; V gene: TRBV12-3/TRBV12-4; clone size: few; CDR3 protein: CASSQKWGRETQYF; CDR3 DNA: TGTGCCAGCAGCCAAAAATGGGGACGGGAGACCCAGTACTTC
J gene: TRBJ2-7; D gene: -; V gene: TRBV20-1; clone size: -; CDR3 protein: CSARYRGGSYEQYF; CDR3 DNA: TGCAGTGCACGTTACAGGGGAGGGTCCTACGAGCAGTACTTC
J gene: TRBJ2-1; D gene: -; V gene: TRBV28; clone size: -; CDR3 protein: CASSPLDMYNEQFF; CDR3 DNA: TGTGCCAGCAGTCCCCTGGACATGTACAATGAGCAGTTCTTC
J gene: TRBJ2-7; D gene: TRBD1; V gene: TRBV20-1; clone size: few; CDR3 protein: CSDRLRDRAYEQYF; CDR3 DNA: TGCAGTGATCGACTCCGGGACAGGGCCTACGAGCAGTACTTC
J gene: TRBJ2-3; D gene: -; V gene: TRBV18; clone size: few; CDR3 protein: CASSPPGGRSTDTQYF; CDR3 DNA: TGTGCCAGCTCACCACCAGGGGGTCGCAGCACAGATACGCAGTATTTT
J gene: TRBJ2-3; D gene: -; V gene: TRBV7-9; clone size: few; CDR3 protein: CASSLPRDGPLDTQYF; CDR3 DNA: TGTGCCAGCAGCCTACCCCGGGACGGACCCCTGGATACGCAGTATTTT
J gene: TRBJ2-5; D gene: TRBD2; V gene: TRBV18; clone size: -; CDR3 protein: CASSPWREDQETQYF; CDR3 DNA: TGTGCCAGCTCACCTTGGCGGGAGGACCAAGAGACCCAGTACTTC
J gene: TRBJ2-2; D gene: -; V gene: TRBV27; clone size: few; CDR3 protein: CASSLSSAGELFF; CDR3 DNA: TGTGCCAGCAGTTTATCGAGCGCCGGGGAGCTGTTTTTT
J gene: TRBJ2-2; D gene: -; V gene: TRBV7-6; clone size: few; CDR3 protein: CASSRIGTGELFF; CDR3 DNA: TGTGCCAGCAGCCGAATCGGTACCGGGGAGCTGTTTTTT
J gene: TRBJ2-3; D gene: TRBD2; V gene: TRBV5-6; clone size: many; CDR3 protein: CASSLRLAGGPDTQYF; CDR3 DNA: TGTGCCAGCAGCTTGCGTCTAGCGGGGGGTCCAGATACGCAGTATTTT
J gene: TRBJ1-2; D gene: TRBD1; V gene: TRBV9; clone size: -; CDR3 protein: CASSVDGQGGYGYTF; CDR3 DNA: TGTGCCAGCAGCGTAGACGGACAGGGAGGGTATGGCTACACCTTC